The 10 T cell receptor beta chains below come from one sample, sequenced in a study of CD8 T cells in ankylosing spondylitis. TCRdb re-called the 5' RACE reads with MiXCR, one entry per CDR3 protein. In the table there are a few hundred thousand distinct CDR3 sequences, approximately 16% of which are singletons. Points from the study as a whole: A motif of eight highly homologous TCR beta variants was seen as apparently characteristic of ankylosing spondylitis blood.

These receptors' targets are unknown. Sequenced input: blood, either unsorted or a sorted T cell fraction (not recorded which). The receptors here all came from a male donor with ankylosing spondylitis.

The rearrangement uses TRBV4-3 and TRBJ2-2, with 7 bases identical to TRBD1. Trimming removed 1 base from V and 0 bases from J; junction bases left unmatched: 8. The CDR3 consists of 18 residues. Per germline, CDR1 LGHNA and CDR2 YSLEER. The CDR3 DNA sequence: TGCGCCAGCAGCCAAGGTCAAGGACAGGCGACGAACACCGGGGAGCTGTTTTTT. It codes for CASSQGQGQATNTGELFF.

This clonotype was seen more than once but under ten times. The CDR3 sequence: CASSKGGFRTKNIQYF. The CDR3 coding sequence is TGTGCCAGCAGCAAAGGGGGCTTCCGTACCAAAAACATTCAGTACTTC. The V gene is TRBV21-1, the J gene TRBJ2-4; the D call in the table, TRBD1, was not verified against the DNA. TRBV21-1 counts as a pseudogene. The CDR3 runs 16 residues.

V usage is TRBV30 and J usage is TRBJ1-5; unclear D gene. Germline V gene data show CDR1 as GTSNPN and CDR2 as SVGIG (reference sequence). Between the trimmed V and J ends, which lost 0 bases and 0 bases, there was a span of 6 bases. This CDR3 contains 14 residues. The CDR3 reads CAWSVAGSNQPQHF. The CDR3 nucleotides are TGTGCCTGGAGTGTTGCGGGTAGCAATCAGCCCCAGCATTTT.

This chain connects TRBV12-3 or TRBV12-4 to TRBJ2-3, with D uncertain. This CDR3 is 16 amino acids long. With 7 bases removed from V and 3 bases from J, the gap between germline ends came to 20 bases. CDR3 sequence: CASTALGNARTDTQYF. For the CDR3, the DNA is TGTGCCAGCACCGCCCTAGGGAATGCGAGGACAGATACGCAGTATTTT.

The chain links TRBV7-8 to TRBJ2-3; D may be TRBD1 (5 bases). This CDR3 is built from 14 residues. With 9 bases removed from V and 4 bases from J, the gap between germline ends came to 17 bases. CDR1 is SGHVS and CDR2 is FQNEAQ in the germline V gene. DNA of the CDR3: TGTGCCAGTAGCACTGTCAGGGTCCCAGATACGCAGTATTTT. Translation gives CASSTVRVPDTQYF.

In its sample, this clonotype was seen a few times. The chain recombines TRBV4-2 with TRBJ2-5; the D is unclear. V was trimmed by 1 base and J by 3 bases, leaving 15 bases between them. CDR3 length: 16 amino acids. Germline CDR1 reads LGHNA; CDR2 reads YNFKEQ. CDR3 in DNA: TGTGCCAGCAGCCAAGCTCTCAGCCATGTGGAAGAGACCCAGTACTTC. Its protein product is CASSQALSHVEETQYF.

The V and J genes are TRBV28 and TRBJ1-5; TRBD1 might be the D (5 bases). In germline, CDR1 is MDHEN, CDR2 SYDVKM. The CDR3 is 15 amino acids. Trimming removed 5 bases from V and 6 bases from J, with 17 bases in between. The CDR3 bases are TGTGCCAGCAGTCCCGGGACTGGGCATTTTCAGCCCCAGCATTTT. As protein: CASSPGTGHFQPQHF.

Details on this clonotype: One end of the junction fails to match germline, which may point to a read error. The rearrangement joins TRBV13 to TRBJ1-1; 7 bases line up with TRBD1. There are 16 residues in the CDR3. Germline CDR1 is PRHDT and CDR2 is FYEKMQ (reference sequence). CDR3 in amino acids: CVSSYDRDLTNTEAFF. The CDR3 bases are TGTGTCAGCAGCTATGACAGGGATCTAACTAACACTGAAGCTTTCTTT.

This clonotype has ten or more counts. The chain links TRBV29-1 to TRBJ2-1; TRBD2 matches at 8 bases. In germline, CDR1 is SQVTM, CDR2 ANQGSEA. The CDR3 is made up of 14 amino acids. V was pared by 3 bases and J by 7 bases, with 8 bases of the junction left unmatched. The CDR3 DNA is TGCAGCGTTGACGACGGGAGGGCCATAAATGAGCAGTTCTTC. Residues: CSVDDGRAINEQFF.

This clonotype was detected only a few times. The CDR3 spells CASSEERLGGSPLHF. The CDR3 DNA reads TGTGCCAGCAGTGAAGAAAGATTAGGTGGCTCACCCCTCCACTTT. This chain connects TRBV6-1 to TRBJ1-6; D unresolved. Trimming took off 1 base at V and 10 bases at J, with 14 bases between the two ends. The germline CDR1 and CDR2 sequences are MNHNS and SASEGT. This CDR3 is built from 15 residues.